The rows below give T cell receptor beta chains drawn from one sample of a study of Ad26.COV2.S vaccination and SARS-CoV-2 variants. TCRdb's table, derived via immunoSEQ multiplex PCR, lists solely in-frame clones and lacks some. This sample has approximately 240,000 clones; roughly 90% occur once, and the top ten carry approximately 12%. The sequencing used peripheral blood, collected in a trial of Ad26.COV2.S vaccine versus placebo. These receptors were taken from a person aged 18-60 years who received the Ad26.COV2.S COVID-19 vaccine or a placebo. CDR3s include the opening cysteine and the closing phenylalanine or tryptophan. The order of the fields is CDR3 protein, CDR3 DNA, V gene, D gene, J gene, clone size. The D gene is left open where the match is weak. A row's size may be missing; if present it is once, few, many or a size class.

CDR3aa: CASSLSGGGQETQYF
CDR3nt: TGTGCCAGCAGTTTATCGGGGGGGGGACAAGAGACCCAGTACTTC
v_gene: TRBV28
d_gene: TRBD2
j_gene: TRBJ2-5
abundance: -

CDR3aa: CASSLPRGQGTDTQYF
CDR3nt: TGTGCCAGCAGCCTGCCGCGGGGACAGGGCACAGATACGCAGTATTTT
v_gene: TRBV5-4
d_gene: TRBD1
j_gene: TRBJ2-3
abundance: once

CDR3aa: CASSPPGQGIETQYF
CDR3nt: TGTGCCAGCAGTCCTCCGGGACAGGGGATAGAGACCCAGTACTTC
v_gene: TRBV28
d_gene: TRBD1
j_gene: TRBJ2-5
abundance: once

CDR3aa: CASSQDEGASSYNEQFF
CDR3nt: TGTGCCAGCAGCCAAGATGAGGGGGCAAGCTCCTACAATGAGCAGTTCTTC
v_gene: TRBV4-2
d_gene: TRBD1
j_gene: TRBJ2-1
abundance: few

CDR3aa: CASSQGQGYYSPLHF
CDR3nt: TGTGCCAGCAGCCAAGGACAGGGCTATTATTCACCCCTCCACTTT
v_gene: TRBV14
d_gene: TRBD1
j_gene: TRBJ1-6
abundance: -

CDR3aa: CASSTGGGAGQPQHF
CDR3nt: TGTGCCAGCAGCACAGGGGGGGGCGCAGGGCAGCCCCAGCATTTT
v_gene: TRBV7-2
d_gene: TRBD1
j_gene: TRBJ1-5
abundance: -

CDR3aa: CASSVDGQTTEAFF
CDR3nt: TGTGCCAGCAGCGTAGACGGGCAAACGACTGAAGCTTTCTTT
v_gene: TRBV9
d_gene: -
j_gene: TRBJ1-1
abundance: -

CDR3aa: CASSYSRLGGEQYF
CDR3nt: TGTGCCAGCAGTTACTCGAGGCTAGGGGGGGAGCAGTACTTC
v_gene: TRBV6-5
d_gene: -
j_gene: TRBJ2-7
abundance: -

CDR3aa: CSVKPQTGTEAFF
CDR3nt: TGCAGCGTTAAACCTCAGACAGGAACTGAAGCTTTCTTT
v_gene: TRBV29-1
d_gene: -
j_gene: TRBJ1-1
abundance: -

CDR3aa: CASSRGLLEEKLFF
CDR3nt: TGTGCCAGCAGTCGCGGGCTTCTTGAGGAAAAACTGTTTTTT
v_gene: TRBV6-5
d_gene: -
j_gene: TRBJ1-4
abundance: -

CDR3aa: CSVEGTEYNEQFF
CDR3nt: TGCAGCGTTGAAGGGACAGAATACAATGAGCAGTTCTTC
v_gene: TRBV29-1
d_gene: -
j_gene: TRBJ2-1
abundance: -

CDR3aa: CASSVDGSVGDTQYF
CDR3nt: TGTGCCAGCAGCGTAGATGGTAGCGTGGGAGATACGCAGTATTTT
v_gene: TRBV9
d_gene: -
j_gene: TRBJ2-3
abundance: -

CDR3aa: CASSVPDRNYGYTF
CDR3nt: TGTGCCAGCAGCGTCCCCGACAGGAACTATGGCTACACCTTC
v_gene: TRBV28
d_gene: -
j_gene: TRBJ1-2
abundance: -

CDR3aa: CASSYSILAGRFTDTQYF
CDR3nt: TGTGCCAGCAGTTACTCGATACTAGCGGGAAGGTTCACAGATACGCAGTATTTT
v_gene: TRBV6-2/TRBV6-3
d_gene: TRBD2
j_gene: TRBJ2-3
abundance: -

CDR3aa: CASSLWASGVTDTQYF
CDR3nt: TGTGCCAGCAGTTTATGGGCTAGCGGGGTCACAGATACGCAGTATTTT
v_gene: TRBV28
d_gene: TRBD2
j_gene: TRBJ2-3
abundance: -

CDR3aa: CATSRVGAGVHEQFF
CDR3nt: TGTGCCACCAGCAGAGTCGGAGCGGGAGTCCATGAGCAGTTCTTC
v_gene: TRBV15
d_gene: TRBD2
j_gene: TRBJ2-1
abundance: -

CDR3aa: CASSPGTSGRGQETQYF
CDR3nt: TGTGCCAGCAGCCCGGGGACTAGCGGGAGAGGCCAAGAGACCCAGTACTTC
v_gene: TRBV11-2
d_gene: TRBD2
j_gene: TRBJ2-5
abundance: few

CDR3aa: CASSATGGGGANVLTF
CDR3nt: TGCGCCAGCAGCGCGACGGGAGGAGGTGGGGCCAACGTCCTGACTTTC
v_gene: TRBV5-1
d_gene: TRBD2
j_gene: TRBJ2-6
abundance: -

CDR3aa: CASSEGIDQPQHF
CDR3nt: TGTGCCAGCAGTGAAGGGATTGATCAGCCCCAGCATTTT
v_gene: TRBV6-4
d_gene: -
j_gene: TRBJ1-5
abundance: -

CDR3aa: CASSPRWVGTGNTIYF
CDR3nt: TGTGCCAGCAGTCCCCGTTGGGTAGGGACTGGAAACACCATATATTTT
v_gene: TRBV27
d_gene: -
j_gene: TRBJ1-3
abundance: -

CDR3aa: CASSQLSGANVLTF
CDR3nt: TGTGCCAGCTCACAACTCTCTGGGGCCAACGTCCTGACTTTC
v_gene: TRBV18
d_gene: -
j_gene: TRBJ2-6
abundance: -

CDR3aa: CASSPTDSGNTIYF
CDR3nt: TGTGCCAGCAGCCCGACTGACTCTGGAAACACCATATATTTT
v_gene: TRBV5-6
d_gene: -
j_gene: TRBJ1-3
abundance: -